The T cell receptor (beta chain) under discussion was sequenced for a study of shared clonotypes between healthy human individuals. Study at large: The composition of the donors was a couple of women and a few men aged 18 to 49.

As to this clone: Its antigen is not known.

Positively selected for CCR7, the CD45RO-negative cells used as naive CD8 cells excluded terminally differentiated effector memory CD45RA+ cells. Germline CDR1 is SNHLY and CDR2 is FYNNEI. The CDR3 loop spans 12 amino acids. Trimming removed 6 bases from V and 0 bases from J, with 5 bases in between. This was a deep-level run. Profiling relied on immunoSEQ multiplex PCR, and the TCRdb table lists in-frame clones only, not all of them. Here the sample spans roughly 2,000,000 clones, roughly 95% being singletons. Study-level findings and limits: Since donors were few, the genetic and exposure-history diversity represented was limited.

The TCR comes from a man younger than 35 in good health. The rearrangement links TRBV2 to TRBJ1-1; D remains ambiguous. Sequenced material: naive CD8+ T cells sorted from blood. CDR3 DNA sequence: TGTGCCAGCAGGGAATTGAACACTGAAGCTTTCTTT. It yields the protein CASRELNTEAFF.